These 24 T cell receptor beta chains came from one sample sequenced in a study of cytomegalovirus exposure and HLA in healthy donors. Libraries were prepared by immunoSEQ multiplex PCR; TCRdb keeps only in-frame clonotypes and omits some of them. Of approximately 270,000 clones in the sample, nearly 90% were seen once. Specimen: PBMCs. All receptors come from a woman younger than 30 in good health and CMV-seronegative.

V is TRBV7-9 and J is TRBJ2-7; TRBD2 aligns across 7 bases. From germline, CDR1 is SEHNR and CDR2 FQNEAQ (reference sequence). The CDR3 covers 13 residues. Trimming took 1 base from V and 5 from J; bases not matched to a gene: 2. The CDR3 bases are TGTGCCAGCAGCTTAGGGGAGGGCCACGAGCAGTACGTC. It codes for CASSLGEGHEQYV.

V is TRBV18 and J is TRBJ2-7; 7 nucleotides match TRBD1. Germline-derived CDR1 and CDR2 are KGHSH and LQKENI. The CDR3 covers 14 residues. Trimming at V came to 4 bases and at J to 2 bases, leaving 5 bases not matched to a gene. The CDR3, as DNA: TGTGCCAGCTCACGACAGGGCGAGGCCTACGAGCAGTACGTC. The encoded protein is CASSRQGEAYEQYV.

The rearrangement uses TRBV28 and TRBJ1-2; TRBD1 matches 8 bases. CDR1 is MDHEN, CDR2 SYDVKM, per germline. V shed 8 bases, J shed 0 bases, and the junction held 11 bases outside the gene matches. The CDR3 is 16 residues long. The CDR3 DNA follows: TGTGCCAGCTGGGACAGGTTCCAGGGGACTAACTATGGCTACACCTTC. This codes for CASWDRFQGTNYGYTF.

The CDR3 DNA is TGTGCCAGCAGACCGGGACAGGGTCTGGGCTACACCTTC. Translating it yields CASRPGQGLGYTF. The chain is built from TRBV6-1 and TRBJ1-2; 9 nucleotides align to TRBD1. Losses at the gene ends were 6 bases for V and 8 bases for J; bases not matched to a gene: 7. CDR3 length equals 13 residues. Germline V gene lookup returns CDR1 MNHNS and CDR2 SASEGT.

V usage is TRBV6-5 and J usage is TRBJ1-1; TRBD1 agrees at 8 bases. The V gene end was trimmed by 5 bases and the J gene end by 11 bases; junction bases not matched to a gene: 16. CDR1 is MNHEY and CDR2 is SVGAGI in the germline V gene. The CDR3 extends over 15 amino acids. CDR3 region: CASSPDRGRRAVAFF. In DNA form, the CDR3 reads TGTGCCAGCAGTCCCGACAGGGGCCGACGGGCGGTGGCTTTCTTT.

The CDR3 DNA is TGTGCCAGCTCACCCACCGGTGCAGGCGAGCAGTACGTC. It yields the protein CASSPTGAGEQYV. This chain uses TRBV18 with TRBJ2-7, with unresolved D. CDR3 length: 13 residues. The germline gives CDR1 KGHSH, CDR2 LQKENI. The V end lost 3 bases, the J end lost 6 bases, and 12 bases lay between the germline ends.

This chain connects TRBV5-6 to TRBJ1-1; possible D gene TRBD1, 6 bases. Trimming removed 1 base from V and 5 bases from J, with 18 bases in between. Germline V gene data show CDR1 as SGHDT and CDR2 as YYEEEE. This CDR3 spans 16 amino acids. The CDR3 reads CASSLLPPGVGTEAFF. In nucleotides, the CDR3 is TGTGCCAGCAGCTTGTTACCCCCAGGGGTTGGGACTGAAGCTTTCTTT.

The J gene is TRBJ2-5, the V gene TRBV14; D is possibly TRBD2 (7 bases). CDR1 is SGHDN, CDR2 FVKESK, per germline. V dropped 2 bases and J dropped 4 bases, with 20 bases sitting between them. This CDR3 region has 17 residues. The CDR3 DNA reads TGTGCCAGCAGCCAAATCCCGGGGGCAGCGGGGAGAGAGACCCAGTACTTC. Its translation: CASSQIPGAAGRETQYF.

CDR3: CASSFSGQLNTGELFF. CDR3 bases: TGTGCCAGCAGCTTTTCGGGACAGCTTAACACCGGGGAGCTGTTTTTT. The rearrangement uses TRBV5-6 and TRBJ2-2; TRBD1 agrees at 7 bases. The CDR3 extends over 16 amino acids. Germline V gene sequence: CDR1 SGHDT, CDR2 YYEEEE. V dropped 2 bases and J dropped 2; count of bases not matched to a gene: 6. Full variable domain (rest looked up from reference TRBV5-6 and TRBJ2-2): DAGVTQSPTHLIKTRGQQVTLRCSPKSGHDTVSWYQQALGQGPQFIFQYYEEEERQRGNFPDRFSGHQFPNYSSELNVNALLLGDSALYLCASSFSGQLNTGELFFGEGSRLTVL.

The CDR3 DNA reads as TGTGCCAGCAGCTCGAACATCGGGTTGGAAGGCAATCAGCCCCAGCATTTT. This encodes CASSSNIGLEGNQPQHF. V and J are TRBV5-8 and TRBJ1-5, with unresolved D. V was trimmed by 3 bases and J by 2 bases, leaving 18 bases between them. The germline V gene has CDR1 SGHTS and CDR2 YDEGEE. The CDR3 length is 17 residues.

This chain connects TRBV7-2 to TRBJ1-2; D is uncertain. This CDR3 is built from 11 residues. Looked up from germline, CDR1 is SGHTA and CDR2 is FQGNSA. V was cut by 5 bases and J by 1 base, with 2 bases left in between. The DNA of the CDR3 is TGTGCCAGCAGCCGTAACTATGGCTACACCTTC. Protein product: CASSRNYGYTF.

The V and J genes are TRBV7-9 and TRBJ2-2; 8 bases are a match to TRBD1. Germline lookup yields CDR1 SEHNR and CDR2 FQNEAQ (reference sequence). This CDR3 has 16 residues. J gave up 3 bases and V 0 bases, and 3 bases lay outside the gene matches. The CDR3 sequence is CASSLAVTGDTGELFF. CDR3 sequence (DNA): TGTGCCAGCAGCTTAGCCGTGACAGGGGACACCGGGGAGCTGTTTTTT. Variable domain in full (rest from reference TRBV7-9 and TRBJ2-2): DTGVSQNPRHKITKRGQNVTFRCDPISEHNRLYWYRQTLGQGPEFLTYFQNEAQLEKSRLLSDRFSAERPKGSFSTLEIQRTEQGDSAMYLCASSLAVTGDTGELFFGEGSRLTVL.

The chain employs TRBV27 and TRBJ2-1; 9 nucleotides align to TRBD2. The CDR3 runs to 15 residues. Germline CDR1 reads MNHEY; CDR2 reads SMNVEV (reference sequence). The V gene end was trimmed by 6 bases and the J gene end by 3 bases; junction bases not matched to a gene: 6. The CDR3 reads CASREAGGVYNEQFF. The CDR3 region has the DNA TGTGCCAGCAGGGAAGCGGGGGGCGTCTACAATGAGCAGTTCTTC.

The sample holds one count of this clone. This chain joins TRBV30 and TRBJ2-7; the match to TRBD2 covers 9 bases. Germline V lookup: CDR1 GTSNPN, CDR2 SVGIG (reference sequence). Losses at the gene ends were 5 bases for V and 2 bases for J; bases not matched to a gene: 7. The CDR3 totals 14 residues. CDR3 sequence reads: CAWSIAGVTYEQYF. CDR3 DNA sequence: TGTGCCTGGTCAATAGCGGGGGTGACCTACGAGCAGTACTTC.

The chain is built from TRBV25-1 and TRBJ1-1; D perhaps matches TRBD1 (6 bases). The germline V gene has CDR1 MGHDK and CDR2 SYGVNS. The CDR3 totals 15 residues. V lost 7 bases, J lost 0 bases, and 15 bases lay in between. CDR3 amino acids: CASKDRKTLNTEAFF. CDR3 DNA sequence: TGTGCCAGCAAGGACAGAAAGACACTGAACACTGAAGCTTTCTTT.

This clone was observed once. V gene TRBV5-1 combines with J gene TRBJ2-5; 8 nucleotides match TRBD1. The CDR3 totals 16 residues. The germline gives CDR1 SGHRS, CDR2 YFSETQ. J gave up 1 base and V 4 bases, and 9 bases lay outside the gene matches. The DNA of the CDR3 is TGCGCCAGCAGCCTAGGACAGGGTTCCCCCCAAGAGACCCAGTACTTC. Protein product: CASSLGQGSPQETQYF.

The chain is built from TRBV4-1 and TRBJ2-1; the match to TRBD2 covers 10 bases. The CDR3 runs to 15 residues. Germline assignment: CDR1 MGHRA and CDR2 YSYEKL. The V segment lost 2 bases and the J segment 7 bases; nucleotides outside the gene matches: 5. The CDR3 spells CASSQPSGGVNEQFF. CDR3 nucleotide sequence: TGCGCCAGCAGCCAACCTAGCGGGGGAGTGAATGAGCAGTTCTTC.

The chain employs TRBV6-5 and TRBJ2-2, with 10 bases that match TRBD1. Germline loops: CDR1 MNHEY, CDR2 SVGAGI. This CDR3 spans 15 amino acids. With V trimmed by 5 bases and J by 5 bases, 5 bases remained unmatched. CDR3 sequence: CASSKTGGRTGELFF. CDR3 in DNA: TGTGCCAGCAGTAAGACAGGGGGCAGAACCGGGGAGCTGTTTTTT.

V and J are TRBV6-1 and TRBJ1-2; 10 bases are shared with TRBD1. This CDR3 has 14 residues. Per the germline V gene, CDR1 is MNHNS and CDR2 is SASEGT. J gave up 6 bases and V 5 bases, and 6 bases lay outside the gene matches. CDR3 in amino acids: CASSSGQGGDGYTF. CDR3 in DNA: TGTGCCAGCAGTAGCGGACAGGGGGGAGATGGCTACACCTTC.

The J gene is TRBJ2-7, the V gene TRBV6-6; 9 bases line up with TRBD1. Germline CDR1 MNHNY, CDR2 SVGAGI (reference sequence). This CDR3 is built from 15 residues. V shed 0 bases and J 2 bases; nucleotides not matched to a gene: 2. DNA of the CDR3: TGTGCCAGCAGTTACTCCGGACAGGGGCCCTACGAGCAGTACTTC. As protein: CASSYSGQGPYEQYF.

This chain joins TRBV5-6 and TRBJ2-7; 12 bases are a match to TRBD1. Trimming cost V 4 bases and J 7 bases; bases outside gene matches: 6. This CDR3 has 14 amino acids. Germline V CDR1 and CDR2: SGHDT, YYEEEE. This CDR3 is CASSPGQGAREQYV. The CDR3 coding sequence is TGTGCCAGCAGCCCGGGACAGGGGGCGAGGGAGCAGTACGTC.

V is TRBV6-5 and J is TRBJ2-7; TRBD1 aligns across 7 bases. The J segment lost 7 bases and the V segment lost 2 bases, leaving 8 bases of the junction unmatched. This CDR3 spans 14 amino acids. CDR1 and CDR2 from the germline V gene are MNHEY and SVGAGI. The CDR3 loop reads CASSYERGPEEQYF. As DNA, the CDR3 is TGTGCCAGCAGTTACGAAAGGGGGCCAGAAGAGCAGTACTTC.

The chain links TRBV2 to TRBJ2-2, with a tentative D call TRBD1 (6 bases). Looked up from germline, CDR1 is SNHLY and CDR2 is FYNNEI. The CDR3 consists of 16 residues. Trimming left V 6 bases short and J 4 bases short, with 18 bases between. The CDR3 protein is CASSLGAGSGTGELFF. The DNA of the CDR3 is TGTGCCAGCAGCCTGGGGGCAGGGTCGGGCACCGGGGAGCTGTTTTTT.

The rearrangement joins TRBV11-3 to TRBJ2-3; TRBD2 might be the D (7 bases). There are 15 residues in the CDR3. CDR1 and CDR2 from the germline V gene are SGHNT and YENEEA. The ends were cut back, 6 bases at V and 6 bases at J, with 19 bases in the middle. CDR3: CASSLQGGELDTQYF. The CDR3 nucleotides read TGTGCCAGCAGTTTACAGGGAGGGGAGTTGGATACGCAGTATTTT.